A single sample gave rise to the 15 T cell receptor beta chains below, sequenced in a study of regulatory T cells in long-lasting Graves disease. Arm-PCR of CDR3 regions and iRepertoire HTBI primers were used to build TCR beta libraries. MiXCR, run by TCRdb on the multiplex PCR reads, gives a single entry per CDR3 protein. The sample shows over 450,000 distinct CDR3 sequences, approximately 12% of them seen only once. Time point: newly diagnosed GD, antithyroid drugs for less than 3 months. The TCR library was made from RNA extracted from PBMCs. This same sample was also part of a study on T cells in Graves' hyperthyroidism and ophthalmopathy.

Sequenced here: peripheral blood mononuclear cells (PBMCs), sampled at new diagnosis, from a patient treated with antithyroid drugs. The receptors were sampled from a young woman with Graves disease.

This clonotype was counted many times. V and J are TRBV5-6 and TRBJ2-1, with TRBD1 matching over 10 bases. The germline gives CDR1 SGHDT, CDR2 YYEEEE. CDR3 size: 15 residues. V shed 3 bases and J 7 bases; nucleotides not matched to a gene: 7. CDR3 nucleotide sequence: TGTGCCAGCAGCTCCCCGGGACAGGGGTCAAATGAGCAGTTCTTC. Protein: CASSSPGQGSNEQFF.

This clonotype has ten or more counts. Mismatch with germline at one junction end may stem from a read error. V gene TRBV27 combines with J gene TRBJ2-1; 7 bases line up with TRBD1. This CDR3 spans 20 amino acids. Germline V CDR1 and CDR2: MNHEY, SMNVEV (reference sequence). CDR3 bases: TGTGCCAGCAGTTTCACTCGTTTAAACAGACAGGGAGCCGCCTACAATGAGCAGCTCTTC. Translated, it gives CASSFTRLNRQGAAYNEQLF.

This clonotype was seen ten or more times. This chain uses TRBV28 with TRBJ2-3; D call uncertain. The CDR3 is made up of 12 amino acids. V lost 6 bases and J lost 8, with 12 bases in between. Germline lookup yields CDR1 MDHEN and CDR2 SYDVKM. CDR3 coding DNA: TGTGCCAGCAGGACGCTCGCCGGTACGCAGTATTTT. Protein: CASRTLAGTQYF. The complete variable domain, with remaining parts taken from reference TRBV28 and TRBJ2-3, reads DVKVTQSSRYLVKRTGEKVFLECVQDMDHENMFWYRQDPGLGLRLIYFSYDVKMKEKGDIPEGYSVSREKKERFSLILESASTNQTSMYLCASRTLAGTQYFGPGTRLTVL.

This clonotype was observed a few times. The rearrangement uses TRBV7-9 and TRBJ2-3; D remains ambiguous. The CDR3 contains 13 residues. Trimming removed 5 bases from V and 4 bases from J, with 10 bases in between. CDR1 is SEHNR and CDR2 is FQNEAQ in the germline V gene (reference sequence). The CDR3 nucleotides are TGTGCCAGCAGCCCTCAATATGCAGATACGCAGTATTTT. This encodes CASSPQYADTQYF.

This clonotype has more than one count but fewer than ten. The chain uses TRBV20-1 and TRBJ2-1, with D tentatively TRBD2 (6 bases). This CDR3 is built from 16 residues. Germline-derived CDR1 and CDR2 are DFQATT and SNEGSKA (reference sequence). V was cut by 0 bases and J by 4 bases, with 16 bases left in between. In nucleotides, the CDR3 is TGCAGTGCTAGAGAACCCGCCATAGCGGAGTACAATGAGCAGTTCTTC. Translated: CSAREPAIAEYNEQFF.

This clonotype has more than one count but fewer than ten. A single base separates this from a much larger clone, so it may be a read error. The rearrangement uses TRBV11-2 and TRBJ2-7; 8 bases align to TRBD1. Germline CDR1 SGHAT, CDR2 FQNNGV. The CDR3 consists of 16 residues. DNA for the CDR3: TGTGCCAGCAGCTTAGAATTCGGGACAGGCCCCTACAAGCAGTACTTC. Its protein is CASSLEFGTGPYKQYF.

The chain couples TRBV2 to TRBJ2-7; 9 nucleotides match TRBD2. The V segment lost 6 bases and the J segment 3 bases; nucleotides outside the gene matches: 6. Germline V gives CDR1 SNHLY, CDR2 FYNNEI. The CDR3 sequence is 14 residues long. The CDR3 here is CASSPIAGDYEQYF. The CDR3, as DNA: TGTGCCAGCAGCCCGATAGCGGGAGACTACGAGCAGTACTTC.

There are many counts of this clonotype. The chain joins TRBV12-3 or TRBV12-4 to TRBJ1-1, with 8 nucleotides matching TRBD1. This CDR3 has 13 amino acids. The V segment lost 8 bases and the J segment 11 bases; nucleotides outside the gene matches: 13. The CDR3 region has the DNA TGTGCCAGCGGCCCCAGGGGGCGGGTGGGGGCTTTCTTT. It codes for CASGPRGRVGAFF.

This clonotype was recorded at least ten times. CDR3 protein: CAWKKGRSYEQYF. For the CDR3, the DNA is TGTGCCTGGAAGAAGGGTCGCTCCTACGAGCAGTACTTC. This chain joins TRBV30 and TRBJ2-7, with no clear D. The CDR3 covers 13 residues. Trimming removed 4 bases from V and 0 bases from J, with 10 bases in between. Germline V lookup: CDR1 GTSNPN, CDR2 SVGIG (reference sequence).

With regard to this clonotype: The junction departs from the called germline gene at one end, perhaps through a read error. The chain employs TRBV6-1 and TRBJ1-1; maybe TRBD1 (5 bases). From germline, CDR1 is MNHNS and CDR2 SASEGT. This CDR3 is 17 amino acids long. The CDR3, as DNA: TGTGTCAGCCCGATAATTAGAGATGGGACCCTGAACACTGAAGCTTTCTTT. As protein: CVSPIIRDGTLNTEAFF.

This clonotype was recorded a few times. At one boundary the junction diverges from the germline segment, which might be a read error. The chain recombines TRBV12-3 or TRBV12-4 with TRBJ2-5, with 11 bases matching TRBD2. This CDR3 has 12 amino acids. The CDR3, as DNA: TGTGCCAGCAGTCCCCTTAGCGGGAGGGTGATCTTC. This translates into CASSPLSGRVIF.

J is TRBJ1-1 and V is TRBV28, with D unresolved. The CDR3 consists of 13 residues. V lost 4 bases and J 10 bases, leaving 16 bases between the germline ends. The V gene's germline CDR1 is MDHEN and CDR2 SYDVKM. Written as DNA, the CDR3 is TGTGCCAGCAGTTCCCCGGGGTCCGAAGGAGCTTTCTTT. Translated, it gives CASSSPGSEGAFF.

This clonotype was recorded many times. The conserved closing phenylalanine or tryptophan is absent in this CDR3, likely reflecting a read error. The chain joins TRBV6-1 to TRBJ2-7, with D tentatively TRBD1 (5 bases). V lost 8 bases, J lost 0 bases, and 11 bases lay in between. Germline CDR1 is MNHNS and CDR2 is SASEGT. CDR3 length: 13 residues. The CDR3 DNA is TGTGCCAGCCAGGGCACGGACTCCTACGAGCAGTACCTC. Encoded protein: CASQGTDSYEQYL.

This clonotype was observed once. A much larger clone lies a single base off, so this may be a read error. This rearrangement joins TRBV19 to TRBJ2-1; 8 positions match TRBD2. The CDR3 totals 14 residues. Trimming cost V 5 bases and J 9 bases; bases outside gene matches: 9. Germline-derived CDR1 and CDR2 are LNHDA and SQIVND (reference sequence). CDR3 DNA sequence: TGTGCCAGTAGTCACGGACTAGCTTATAGTGAGCAGTTCTTC. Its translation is CASSHGLAYSEQFF.

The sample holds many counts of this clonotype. CDR3 coding DNA: TGCGCCAGCAGACTGGACTACCGCACAGATACGCAGTATTTT. Protein product: CASRLDYRTDTQYF. The chain uses TRBV5-1 and TRBJ2-3, with D possibly matching TRBD2 (6 bases). CDR1 and CDR2 (germline): SGHRS, YFSETQ. V lost 5 bases and J 1 base, leaving 11 bases between the germline ends. The CDR3 is 14 amino acids. Looking up the rest from reference TRBV5-1 and TRBJ2-3 gives the full variable domain: KAGVTQTPRYLIKTRGQQVTLSCSPISGHRSVSWYQQTPGQGLQFLFEYFSETQRNKGNFPGRFSGRQFSNSRSEMNVSTLELGDSALYLCASRLDYRTDTQYFGPGTRLTVL.